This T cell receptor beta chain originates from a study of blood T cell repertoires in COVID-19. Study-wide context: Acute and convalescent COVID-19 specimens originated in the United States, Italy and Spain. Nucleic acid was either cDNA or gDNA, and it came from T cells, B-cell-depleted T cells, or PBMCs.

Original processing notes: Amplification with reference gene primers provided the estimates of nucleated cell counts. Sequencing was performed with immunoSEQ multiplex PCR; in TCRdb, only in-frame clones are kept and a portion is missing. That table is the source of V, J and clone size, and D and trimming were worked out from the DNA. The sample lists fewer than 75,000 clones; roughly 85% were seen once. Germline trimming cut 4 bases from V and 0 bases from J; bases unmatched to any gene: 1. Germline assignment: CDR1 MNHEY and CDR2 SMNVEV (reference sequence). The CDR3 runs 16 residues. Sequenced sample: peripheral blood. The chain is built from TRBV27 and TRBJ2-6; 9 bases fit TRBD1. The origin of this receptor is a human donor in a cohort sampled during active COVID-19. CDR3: CASSWDRVSGANVLTF. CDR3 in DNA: TGTGCCAGCAGTTGGGACAGGGTCTCTGGGGCCAACGTCCTGACTTTC. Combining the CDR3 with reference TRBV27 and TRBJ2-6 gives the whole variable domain EAQVTQNPRYLITVTGKKLTVTCSQNMNHEYMSWYRQDPGLGLRQIYYSMNVEVTDKGDVPEGYKVSRKEKRNFPLILESPSPNQTSLYFCASSWDRVSGANVLTFGAGSRLTVL.